This TCR beta chain originates from a study of blood T cell repertoires in COVID-19. Trimming at V came to 5 bases and at J to 3 bases, leaving 7 bases not matched to a gene. This CDR3 is 16 amino acids long. CDR1 and CDR2 from the germline V gene are LNHDA and SQIVND (reference sequence). As originally analysed: Counts of nucleated cells, estimated from reference gene primer amplification, were obtained. Some clones are missing from TCRdb's copy, which holds only in-frame ones; the method was immunoSEQ multiplex PCR. D and trimming were read from the DNA, whereas the V and J calls and clone size are those reported in that table. The sample carries more than 150,000 clones, 90% to 95% recorded once.

This sequence originates from a man aged 50 to 59 with acute or convalescent COVID-19. Sequencing was carried out using peripheral blood. The rearrangement joins TRBV19 to TRBJ2-1; 10 bases are a match to TRBD1. The CDR3 coding sequence is TGTGCCAGTAGTGCCCCTCGGACAGGGGGCTACAATGAGCAGTTCTTC. Translating gives CASSAPRTGGYNEQFF.